This T cell receptor (beta chain) came from a study of cytomegalovirus exposure and HLA in healthy donors. Overall study results and limits: DRB1 showed the most TCR associations and HLA-C the fewest in a later analysis, as rates varied by HLA locus.

In the PCR, 60 Vbeta and 13 Jbeta primers were used. This table comes from immunoSEQ multiplex PCR, and its TCRdb copy is limited to in-frame clones, with some not included. Its table lists about 140,000 clones. Of note for this clone: Its specificity is not known.

The TCR was taken from a male donor in good health and CMV-seronegative. Material: PBMCs.

CDR3 amino acids: CASSQRTGFQETQYF. CDR3 bases: TGTGCCAGCAGCCAAAGGACAGGGTTCCAAGAGACCCAGTACTTC. The chain combines TRBV4-2 with TRBJ2-5, with 8 bases identical to TRBD1. Germline loops: CDR1 LGHNA, CDR2 YNFKEQ. CDR3 size: 15 residues. V was clipped by 2 bases and J by 1 base; unmatched bases: 3.